These T cell receptor beta chains were read from a single sample in a study of human versus mouse CDR3 diversity and MHC coevolution. Libraries were prepared by immunoSEQ multiplex PCR; TCRdb keeps only in-frame clonotypes and omits some of them. The table has 86,000 or so clones, around 95% seen once; the top ten hold approximately 1.4%. Sample: naive CD4+ T cells from blood. The origin of the receptors is a person aged 30 to 69 in good health. The CDR3 runs from the conserved cysteine through the conserved F or W. Each record gives: clone size, J gene, CDR3 length, V gene, D gene, CDR3 protein, CDR3 DNA. The D gene is left open where the match is weak. The size of a clone is reported for some rows only, either as once, few or many, or as a class for expanded clones.

-,TRBJ2-3,14,TRBV19,-,CASSIPTATDTQYF,TGTGCCAGTAGTATACCGACAGCCACAGATACGCAGTATTTT
-,TRBJ1-6,14,TRBV9,-,CASSVSQGSTPLHF,TGTGCCAGCAGCGTAAGCCAGGGGAGCACCCCCCTCCACTTT
-,TRBJ1-1,15,TRBV11-2,-,CASSYSGLLNTEAFF,TGTGCCAGCAGCTATTCAGGATTATTGAACACTGAAGCTTTCTTT
-,TRBJ2-7,14,TRBV9,-,CASSVLSTTYEQYF,TGTGCCAGCAGCGTCCTCAGTACTACCTACGAGCAGTACTTC
-,TRBJ2-1,14,TRBV28,-,CASSLYQRNNEQFF,TGTGCCAGCAGTTTATACCAGCGGAACAATGAGCAGTTCTTC
-,TRBJ1-5,14,TRBV15,-,CATSRGGGGGPQHF,TGTGCCACCAGCAGAGGGGGAGGGGGAGGGCCCCAGCATTTT
-,TRBJ2-3,13,TRBV7-2,TRBD1,CASSATGSDTQYF,TGTGCCAGCAGCGCGACAGGGTCCGATACGCAGTATTTT
-,TRBJ2-7,14,TRBV2,-,CASSEQGPTYEQYF,TGTGCCAGCAGTGAACAGGGGCCAACCTACGAGCAGTACTTC
-,TRBJ2-5,16,TRBV27,TRBD2,CASSPRTSGRGETQYF,TGTGCCAGCAGTCCCCGGACTAGCGGGAGAGGTGAGACCCAGTACTTC
few,TRBJ1-4,15,TRBV19,-,CASSIKGLINEKLFF,TGTGCCAGTAGTATAAAGGGACTGATTAATGAAAAACTGTTTTTT
-,TRBJ2-3,12,TRBV4-1,-,CASSQATDTQYF,TGCGCCAGCAGCCAAGCGACAGATACGCAGTATTTT
-,TRBJ1-1,16,TRBV18,-,CASSPPSQGLYTEAFF,TGTGCCAGCTCACCACCCTCCCAGGGACTGTACACTGAAGCTTTCTTT
-,TRBJ2-7,12,TRBV15,TRBD1,CATSRDREFPYF,TGTGCCACCAGTCGGGACAGGGAATTCCCGTACTTC
-,TRBJ2-5,16,TRBV18,-,CASSPRDSEFQETQYF,TGTGCCAGCTCACCGAGGGACTCGGAATTCCAAGAGACCCAGTACTTC
-,TRBJ1-3,14,TRBV27,-,CASSSRAAGNTIYF,TGTGCCAGCAGTTCCAGGGCTGCTGGAAACACCATATATTTT
once,TRBJ1-2,13,TRBV19,-,CASSLSGGYGYTF,TGTGCCAGTAGTCTTTCAGGAGGGTATGGCTACACCTTC
-,TRBJ2-2,17,TRBV11-3,TRBD2,CASSFERGATNTGELFF,TGTGCCAGCAGCTTTGAGCGGGGGGCTACGAACACCGGGGAGCTGTTTTTT
once,TRBJ1-5,15,TRBV18,TRBD1,CASSLGQGAGQPQHF,TGTGCCAGCTCACTCGGACAGGGGGCAGGTCAGCCCCAGCATTTT
-,TRBJ2-3,11,TRBV7-2,-,CASSPRDTQYF,TGTGCCAGCAGCCCACGGGATACGCAGTATTTT
-,TRBJ2-3,16,TRBV7-2,TRBD1,CASSTHRGISTDTQYF,TGTGCCAGCAGCACACACAGGGGGATTAGCACAGATACGCAGTATTTT
-,TRBJ2-2,16,TRBV10-3,-,CAISVGRMRNTGELFF,TGTGCCATCAGTGTGGGCAGAATGAGAAACACCGGGGAGCTGTTTTTT
-,TRBJ1-2,15,TRBV5-1,TRBD1,CASSLGRTGVNGYTF,TGCGCCAGCAGCCTCGGCCGGACAGGGGTAAATGGCTACACCTTC
-,TRBJ2-7,15,TRBV27,-,CASSSLRTASYEQYF,TGTGCCAGCAGTTCACTCCGGACAGCATCCTACGAGCAGTACTTC
-,TRBJ2-3,13,TRBV29-1,TRBD2,CSVRSREADTQYF,TGCAGCGTTCGATCGCGGGAGGCAGATACGCAGTATTTT
-,TRBJ2-3,14,TRBV7-2,-,CASSLGQGTDTQYF,TGTGCCAGCAGCTTAGGACAGGGCACAGATACGCAGTATTTT
-,TRBJ1-1,16,TRBV5-8,TRBD1,CASSLGSGGSNTEAFF,TGTGCCAGCAGCTTGGGGTCAGGGGGGTCGAACACTGAAGCTTTCTTT
-,TRBJ2-7,12,TRBV28,-,CASSTPGYEQYF,TGTGCCAGCAGTACCCCGGGCTACGAGCAGTACTTC
-,TRBJ2-7,14,TRBV5-1,TRBD1,CASSGTGGLYEQYF,TGCGCCAGCAGTGGCACAGGGGGGCTCTACGAGCAGTACTTC
-,TRBJ1-5,15,TRBV9,-,CASSVTGSSGQPQHF,TGTGCCAGCAGCGTAACAGGCAGCTCAGGTCAGCCCCAGCATTTT
-,TRBJ2-7,15,TRBV5-1,TRBD1,CASSTRTGSSPEQYF,TGCGCCAGCAGCACCCGGACAGGTAGTAGCCCCGAGCAGTACTTC
-,TRBJ1-4,16,TRBV5-1,TRBD1,CASSSDRGLSNEKLFF,TGCGCCAGCAGCTCGGACAGGGGGCTGTCTAATGAAAAACTGTTTTTT
-,TRBJ2-1,13,TRBV27,TRBD1,CASRRTGGNEQFF,TGTGCCAGCAGAAGGACAGGGGGCAATGAGCAGTTCTTC
-,TRBJ2-7,15,TRBV5-4,TRBD2,CASSLEGGGSYEQYF,TGTGCCAGCAGCTTGGAGGGCGGGGGGAGCTACGAGCAGTACTTC
-,TRBJ2-1,13,TRBV5-8,-,CASSTINHNEQFF,TGTGCCAGCAGCACTATTAACCACAATGAGCAGTTCTTC
once,TRBJ2-6,15,TRBV18,-,CASSLTGTGANVLTF,TGTGCCAGCTCGCTTACAGGAACTGGGGCCAACGTCCTGACTTTC
-,TRBJ2-7,13,TRBV19,TRBD1,CAASTGIAYEQYF,TGTGCCGCATCGACAGGGATTGCCTACGAGCAGTACTTC
-,TRBJ1-3,16,TRBV6-4,-,CASRIRGGSSGNTIYF,TGTGCCAGCAGAATCCGGGGAGGAAGCTCTGGAAACACCATATATTTT
-,TRBJ2-3,14,TRBV7-2,-,CASSPSWGPDTQYF,TGTGCCAGCAGCCCTAGCTGGGGGCCAGATACGCAGTATTTT
-,TRBJ1-4,14,TRBV30,-,CAWSLGGESEKLFF,TGTGCCTGGAGTCTAGGGGGAGAGTCGGAAAAACTGTTTTTT
-,TRBJ2-7,16,TRBV6-5,-,CASSYQRQTGTYEQYF,TGTGCCAGCAGTTACCAACGACAGACAGGCACCTACGAGCAGTACTTC
-,TRBJ2-3,15,TRBV30,TRBD2,CAWVLGLAGLGTQYF,TGTGCCTGGGTTCTTGGACTAGCGGGGTTGGGTACGCAGTATTTT
-,TRBJ1-4,13,TRBV9,-,CASSARDTEKLFF,TGTGCCAGCAGCGCCCGGGACACCGAAAAACTGTTTTTT
once,TRBJ1-1,13,TRBV6-5,-,CASSYRGGTEAFF,TGTGCCAGCAGCTACCGGGGGGGCACTGAAGCTTTCTTT
-,TRBJ2-7,16,TRBV11-2,TRBD1,CASSLAQSGGRYEQYF,TGTGCCAGCAGCTTAGCACAGTCAGGGGGCAGGTACGAGCAGTACTTC
-,TRBJ1-5,14,TRBV7-8,-,CASSLAESNQPQHF,TGTGCCAGCAGCTTAGCGGAGAGCAATCAGCCCCAGCATTTT